Listed below are T cell receptor beta chains from one sample, sequenced in a study of vaccination effects on CD4 cells after COVID-19. This table comes from immunoSEQ multiplex PCR, and its TCRdb copy is limited to in-frame clones, with some not included. The sample lists 52,000 or so clones, roughly 70% occurring once. Antigen specificity for these receptors is unknown. Specimen: CD4+ T cells from PBMCs cultured with SARS-CoV-2 spike peptides, collected before COVID-19 vaccination. The receptors derive from a human donor who received a COVID-19 vaccine. CDR3s include the opening cysteine and the closing phenylalanine or tryptophan. Fields, in order: V gene, clone size, CDR3 length, D gene, J gene, CDR3 DNA, CDR3 protein. A D gene is named only where the DNA matches it firmly. Some rows have no size entry. The others give once, few or many, or a class for an expanded clone.

TRBV5-6	few	18	TRBD2	TRBJ2-7	TGTGCCAGCAGCCCCCAGGGACTAGCGGGGAAAATCTCCTACGAGCAGTACTTC	CASSPQGLAGKISYEQYF
TRBV6-1	NA	14	NA	TRBJ1-3	TGTGCCAGCAGTGAAGCCAGTGCTGGAAACACCATATATTTT	CASSEASAGNTIYF
TRBV30	NA	11	NA	TRBJ1-1	TGTGCCTGGAGTTCGAAGGGGGGAGCTTTCTTT	CAWSSKGGAFF
TRBV9	NA	16	TRBD2	TRBJ2-3	TGTGCCAGCAGCGTAGGGGCGGGGGTGGGCACAGATACGCAGTATTTT	CASSVGAGVGTDTQYF
TRBV7-3	NA	14	NA	TRBJ1-4	TGTGCCAGCAGCCCCACAGGGTCTAATGAAAAACTGTTTTTT	CASSPTGSNEKLFF
TRBV4-2	NA	17	NA	TRBJ1-2	TGTGCCAGCAGCCAAGATTCGGCGGGACGAAGGGGGAGTGGCTACACCTTC	CASSQDSAGRRGSGYTF
TRBV30	NA	14	NA	TRBJ1-4	TGTGCCTGGAGTGGCACCCAGGGATATGAAAAACTGTTTTTT	CAWSGTQGYEKLFF
TRBV28	NA	14	NA	TRBJ2-7	TGTGCCAGCAGTTTTTCGGCGGGCTCCTACGAGCAGTACTTC	CASSFSAGSYEQYF
TRBV5-8	once	15	NA	TRBJ2-2	TGTGCCAGCAGCCTAGACAGGACGAACACCGGGGAGCTGTTTTTT	CASSLDRTNTGELFF
TRBV5-1	NA	14	TRBD1	TRBJ2-7	TGCGCCAGCAGCCCGACGGGACAGGCCTACGAGCAGTACTTC	CASSPTGQAYEQYF
TRBV9	NA	15	NA	TRBJ1-1	TGTGCCAGCAGCGTAGAGCCGGGGTGGAACACTGAAGCTTTCTTT	CASSVEPGWNTEAFF